The clone carrying this T cell receptor beta chain was picked up many times. Its target is not known. The data were obtained in a study of blood T cells in healthy people across ages. Study findings and constraints: With naive T cell percentage, TCR beta diversity showed a strong correlation. The donors' CMV status was not determined, possibly confounding changes in expanded clonotypes.

A second about 7 to 12 cycle PCR used barcoded and J-beta primers. Unique molecular identifiers of 12 random nucleotides labeled each cDNA. In TCRdb, the 5' RACE reads were re-called with MiXCR into one record per CDR3 protein. Among about 720,000 distinct CDR3 sequences listed, over 20% were seen once. This receptor was obtained from a man between 65 and 80 years old in good health. Sequenced sample: blood.

The chain's CDR3 is CASSLRTLETDTQYF. The CDR3 DNA reads as TGCGCCAGCAGCCTTAGGACACTCGAGACAGATACGCAGTATTTT. The gene calls are TRBV5-1 and TRBJ2-3; D might be TRBD1 (5 bases). This CDR3 spans 15 amino acids. The germline CDR1 and CDR2 sequences are SGHRS and YFSETQ. The V and J ends lost 4 bases and 3 bases respectively, with 15 bases between them.